Listed below are T cell receptor beta chains from one sample, sequenced in a study of shared clonotypes between healthy human individuals. Clones were read by immunoSEQ multiplex PCR, and TCRdb kept only the in-frame ones, dropping some. There are 1.5 million to 2.5 million clones in the sample; approximately 95% occur only once, and roughly 1.2% lies in the top ten. Source material: naive CD8+ T cells sorted from blood. Source of these receptors: a man aged 18 to 29 in good health. Each CDR3 is given with its conserved first and last residue. A D gene is named only where the DNA matches it firmly. Clone size is stated in some rows and not others, as once, few, many or a class when expanded.

v_gene	abundance	d_gene	len	j_gene	CDR3aa	CDR3nt
TRBV15	NA	NA	16	TRBJ2-7	CATSEGAGTSDQGQYF	TGTGCCACCAGCGAAGGAGCCGGGACGTCTGACCAGGGGCAGTACTTC
TRBV19	NA	NA	12	TRBJ2-2	CASKLDTGELFF	TGTGCCAGTAAACTCGACACCGGGGAGCTGTTTTTT
TRBV19	NA	NA	13	TRBJ1-1	CASSIRTGTEAFF	TGTGCCAGTAGTATAAGGACGGGCACTGAAGCTTTCTTT
TRBV7-3	NA	TRBD1	15	TRBJ2-5	CASSFTGTGGETQYF	TGTGCCAGCAGCTTCACCGGGACAGGGGGCGAGACCCAGTACTTC
TRBV6-4	NA	NA	13	TRBJ2-5	CASSVDGGETQYF	TGTGCCAGCAGTGTGGACGGAGGAGAGACCCAGTACTTC
TRBV28	NA	NA	11	TRBJ1-1	CASRKGSEAFF	TGTGCCAGCAGAAAGGGCAGTGAAGCTTTCTTT
TRBV27	NA	TRBD1	14	TRBJ2-7	CASSFGTGLQEQYF	TGTGCCAGCAGTTTCGGGACAGGGCTTCAAGAGCAGTACTTC
TRBV29-1	NA	TRBD1	16	TRBJ2-2	CSVEGTGTGETGELFF	TGCAGCGTTGAAGGGACCGGGACAGGGGAGACCGGGGAGCTGTTTTTT
TRBV7-7	NA	NA	17	TRBJ2-3	CASSPPGAYKPTDTQYF	TGTGCTAGCAGCCCGCCCGGGGCGTACAAACCCACAGATACGCAGTATTTT
TRBV11-2	once	NA	15	TRBJ2-1	CASSSGTPSYNEQFF	TGTGCCAGCAGTTCGGGGACTCCTTCCTACAATGAGCAGTTCTTC
TRBV27	NA	TRBD1	15	TRBJ2-1	CASSWGQGGLNEQFF	TGTGCCAGCAGTTGGGGACAGGGGGGTTTGAATGAGCAGTTCTTC
TRBV5-6	NA	NA	14	TRBJ1-4	CASSLTTGFEKLFF	TGTGCCAGCAGCTTGACGACGGGGTTTGAAAAACTGTTTTTT
TRBV6-4	NA	TRBD2	15	TRBJ2-1	CASSDTAGGYNEQFF	TGTGCCAGCAGTGACACAGCGGGAGGGTACAATGAGCAGTTCTTC
TRBV11-2	NA	TRBD2	15	TRBJ2-5	CASSLEAGRQETQYF	TGTGCCAGCAGCTTAGAAGCGGGAAGGCAAGAGACCCAGTACTTC
TRBV2	NA	NA	14	TRBJ2-7	CASSEGAGDYEQYF	TGTGCCAGCAGTGAAGGTGCAGGGGACTACGAGCAGTACTTC
TRBV5-8	NA	TRBD1	14	TRBJ2-7	CASSGDRGIYEQYF	TGTGCCAGCAGCGGGGACAGGGGTATCTACGAGCAGTACTTC
TRBV27	NA	NA	12	TRBJ1-1	CASSTGSVEAFF	TGTGCCAGCAGTACAGGGTCAGTTGAAGCTTTCTTT
TRBV11-2	once	NA	18	TRBJ1-2	CASSLVAGTQVYDNGYTF	TGTGCCAGCAGCTTAGTTGCGGGAACACAGGTTTATGACAATGGCTACACCTTC
TRBV6-6	NA	TRBD1	15	TRBJ2-5	CASSYWDRGKETQYF	TGTGCCAGCAGTTACTGGGACAGGGGGAAGGAGACCCAGTACTTC
TRBV2	NA	TRBD2	13	TRBJ2-7	CASSASGSYEQYF	TGTGCCAGCAGTGCTAGCGGCTCCTACGAGCAGTACTTC
TRBV27	NA	TRBD2	15	TRBJ2-5	CASSLVAGAPETQYF	TGTGCCAGCAGTTTAGTAGCGGGAGCCCCAGAGACCCAGTACTTC
TRBV28	once	TRBD1	15	TRBJ2-7	CASSPGQVLSYEQYF	TGTGCCAGCAGTCCTGGACAGGTCCTCTCCTACGAGCAGTACTTC
TRBV9	NA	NA	14	TRBJ1-4	CASSVGEVDEKLFF	TGTGCCAGCAGCGTTGGGGAAGTTGATGAAAAACTGTTTTTT
TRBV25-1	NA	NA	15	TRBJ2-5	CASSTVLLSHETQYF	TGTGCCAGCAGTACGGTGCTCCTGTCCCACGAGACCCAGTACTTC
TRBV6-5	once	NA	14	TRBJ2-5	CASRSTGYQETQYF	TGTGCCAGCAGATCTACAGGGTACCAAGAGACCCAGTACTTC
TRBV27	NA	NA	13	TRBJ1-4	CASSLWFGEKLFF	TGTGCCAGCAGTTTATGGTTTGGGGAAAAACTGTTTTTT